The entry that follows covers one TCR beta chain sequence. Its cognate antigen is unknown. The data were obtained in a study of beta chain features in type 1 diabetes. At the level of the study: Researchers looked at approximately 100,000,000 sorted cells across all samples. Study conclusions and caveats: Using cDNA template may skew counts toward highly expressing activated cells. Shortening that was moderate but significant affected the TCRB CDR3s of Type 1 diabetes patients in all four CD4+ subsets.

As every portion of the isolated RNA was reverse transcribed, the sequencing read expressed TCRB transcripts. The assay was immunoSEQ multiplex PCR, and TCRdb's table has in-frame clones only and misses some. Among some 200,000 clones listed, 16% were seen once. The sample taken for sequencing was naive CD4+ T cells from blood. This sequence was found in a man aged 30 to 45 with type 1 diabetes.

CDR3 DNA sequence: TGTGCCAGCAGTCAACAAGGGTCCGCAGAGACCCAGTACTTC. Its protein is CASSQQGSAETQYF. This chain links TRBV28 with TRBJ2-5, with no clear D. The V end lost 5 bases, the J end lost 4 bases, and 14 bases lay between the germline ends. From germline, CDR1 is MDHEN and CDR2 SYDVKM. CDR3 length: 14 residues. The variable domain in full, completed from reference TRBV28 and TRBJ2-5, reads DVKVTQSSRYLVKRTGEKVFLECVQDMDHENMFWYRQDPGLGLRLIYFSYDVKMKEKGDIPEGYSVSREKKERFSLILESASTNQTSMYLCASSQQGSAETQYFGPGTRLLVL.